This T cell receptor (beta chain) was found in a study of blood T cell repertoires in COVID-19. Study context: Sample material is recorded as cDNA or gDNA derived from T cells, B-cell-depleted T cells, or PBMCs.

The CDR3 length is 16 residues. With V trimmed by 6 bases and J by 3 bases, 11 bases remained unmatched. Per the germline V gene, CDR1 is MNHEY and CDR2 is SMNVEV (reference sequence). How the authors handled the data: Estimated nucleated cell counts came from reference gene primer amplification. Only in-frame clones appear in the TCRdb table, and some are missing; sequencing was by immunoSEQ multiplex PCR. The DNA was the basis for D and trimming; V, J and clone size are from that table. The repertoire holds roughly 190,000 clones, with over 80% as singletons. This TCR derives from a woman aged 35 to 49 with acute or convalescent COVID-19. This sequence joins TRBV27 and TRBJ2-4, with 7 bases identical to TRBD2. Sequenced input: peripheral blood. The CDR3 loop is CASRSGGRGNKNIQYF. CDR3 in DNA: TGTGCCAGCAGGTCGGGGGGTCGAGGCAACAAAAACATTCAGTACTTC.